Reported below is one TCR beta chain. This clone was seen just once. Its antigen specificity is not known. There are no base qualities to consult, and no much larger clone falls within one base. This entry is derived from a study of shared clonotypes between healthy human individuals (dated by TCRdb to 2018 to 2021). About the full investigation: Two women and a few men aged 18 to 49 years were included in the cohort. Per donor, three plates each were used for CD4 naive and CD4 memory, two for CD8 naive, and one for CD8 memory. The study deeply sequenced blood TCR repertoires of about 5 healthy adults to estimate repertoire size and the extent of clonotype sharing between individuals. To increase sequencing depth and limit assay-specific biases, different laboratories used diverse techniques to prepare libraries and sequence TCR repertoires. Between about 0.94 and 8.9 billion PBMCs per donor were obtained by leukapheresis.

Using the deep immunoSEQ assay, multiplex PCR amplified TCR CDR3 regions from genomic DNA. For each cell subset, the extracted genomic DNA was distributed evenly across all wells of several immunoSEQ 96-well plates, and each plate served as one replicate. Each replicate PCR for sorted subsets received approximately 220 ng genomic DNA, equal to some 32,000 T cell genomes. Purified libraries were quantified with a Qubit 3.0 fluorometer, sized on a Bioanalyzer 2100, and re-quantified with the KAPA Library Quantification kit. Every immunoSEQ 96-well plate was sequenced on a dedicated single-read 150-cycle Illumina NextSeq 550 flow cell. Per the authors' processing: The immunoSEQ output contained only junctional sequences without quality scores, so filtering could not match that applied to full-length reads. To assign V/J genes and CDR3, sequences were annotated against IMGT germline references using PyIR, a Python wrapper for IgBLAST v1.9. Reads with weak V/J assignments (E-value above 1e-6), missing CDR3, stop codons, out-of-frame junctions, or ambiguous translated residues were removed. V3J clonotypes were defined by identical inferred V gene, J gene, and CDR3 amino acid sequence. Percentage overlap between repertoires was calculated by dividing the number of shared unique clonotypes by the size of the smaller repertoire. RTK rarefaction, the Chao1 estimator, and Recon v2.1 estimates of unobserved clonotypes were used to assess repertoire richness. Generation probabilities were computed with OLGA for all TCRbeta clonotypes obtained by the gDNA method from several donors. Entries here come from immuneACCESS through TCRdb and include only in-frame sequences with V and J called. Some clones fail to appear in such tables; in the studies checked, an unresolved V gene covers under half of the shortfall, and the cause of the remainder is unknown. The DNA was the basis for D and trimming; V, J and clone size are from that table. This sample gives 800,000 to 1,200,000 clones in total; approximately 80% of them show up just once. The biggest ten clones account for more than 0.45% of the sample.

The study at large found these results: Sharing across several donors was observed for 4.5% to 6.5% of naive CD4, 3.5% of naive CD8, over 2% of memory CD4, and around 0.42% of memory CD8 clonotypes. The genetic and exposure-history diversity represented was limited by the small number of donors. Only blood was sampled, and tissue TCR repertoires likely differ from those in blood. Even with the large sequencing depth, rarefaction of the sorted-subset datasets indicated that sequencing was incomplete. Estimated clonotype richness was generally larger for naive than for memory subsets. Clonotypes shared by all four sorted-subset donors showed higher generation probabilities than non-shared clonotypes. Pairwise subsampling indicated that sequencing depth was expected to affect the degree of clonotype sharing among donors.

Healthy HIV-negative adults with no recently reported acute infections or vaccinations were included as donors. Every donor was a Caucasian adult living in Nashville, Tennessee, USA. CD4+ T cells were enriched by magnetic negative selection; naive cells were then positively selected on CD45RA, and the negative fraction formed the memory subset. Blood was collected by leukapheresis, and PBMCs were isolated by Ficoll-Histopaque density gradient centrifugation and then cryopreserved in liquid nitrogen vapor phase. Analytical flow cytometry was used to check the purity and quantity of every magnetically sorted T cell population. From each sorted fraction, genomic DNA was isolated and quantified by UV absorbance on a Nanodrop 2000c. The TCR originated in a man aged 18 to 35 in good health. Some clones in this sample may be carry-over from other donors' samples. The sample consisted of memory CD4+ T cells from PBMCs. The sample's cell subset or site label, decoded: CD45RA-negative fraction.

In nucleotides, the sequence is TGTGCCAGCAGCCAAAGGGGATGGACGGAAACTGGAAACACCATATATTTT. Translation gives CASSQRGWTETGNTIYF. Recombination linked TRBV4-2 to TRBJ1-3, and perhaps TRBD1 as D gene, on 5 matching bases. CDR1 and CDR2 are drawn from the germline V gene: LGHNA, YNFKEQ. V loses 2 bases of germline sequence and J loses 2 bases, and the interval between the two ends is 16 bases. The CDR3 spans 17 residues, from the cysteine through the phenylalanine. The read is trimmed to its CDR3 DNA, 51 bases read in frame from base 1.